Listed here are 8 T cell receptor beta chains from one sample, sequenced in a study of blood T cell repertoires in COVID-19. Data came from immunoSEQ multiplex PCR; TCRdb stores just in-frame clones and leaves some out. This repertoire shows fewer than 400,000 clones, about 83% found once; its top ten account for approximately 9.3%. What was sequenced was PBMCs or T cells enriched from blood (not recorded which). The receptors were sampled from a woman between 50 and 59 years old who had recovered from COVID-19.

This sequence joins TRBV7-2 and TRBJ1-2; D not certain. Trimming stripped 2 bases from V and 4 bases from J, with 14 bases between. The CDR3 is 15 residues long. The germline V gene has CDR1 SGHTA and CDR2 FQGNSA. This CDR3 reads CASSLSQATTYGYTF. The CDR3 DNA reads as TGTGCCAGCAGCTTATCCCAGGCTACCACCTATGGCTACACCTTC.

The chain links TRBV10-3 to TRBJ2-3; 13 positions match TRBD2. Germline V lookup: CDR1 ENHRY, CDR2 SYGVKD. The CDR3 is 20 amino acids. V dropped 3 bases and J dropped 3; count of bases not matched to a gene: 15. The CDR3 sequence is CAISEPGLAGPGIGTDTQYF. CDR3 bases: TGTGCCATCAGTGAACCGGGACTAGCGGGACCCGGCATCGGGACAGATACGCAGTATTTT.

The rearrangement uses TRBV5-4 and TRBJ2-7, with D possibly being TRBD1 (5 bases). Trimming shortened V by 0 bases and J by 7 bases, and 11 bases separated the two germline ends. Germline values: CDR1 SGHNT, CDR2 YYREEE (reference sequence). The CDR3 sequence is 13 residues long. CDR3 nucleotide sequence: TGTGCCAGCAGCTTGGAGACAGTGAGGGAGCAGTACTTC. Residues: CASSLETVREQYF.

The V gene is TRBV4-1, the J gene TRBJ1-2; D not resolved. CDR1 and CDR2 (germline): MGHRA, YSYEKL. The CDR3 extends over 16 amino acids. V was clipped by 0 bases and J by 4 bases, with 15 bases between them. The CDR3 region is CASSQDAETPGYGYTF. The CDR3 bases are TGCGCCAGCAGCCAAGACGCGGAAACCCCTGGCTATGGCTACACCTTC.

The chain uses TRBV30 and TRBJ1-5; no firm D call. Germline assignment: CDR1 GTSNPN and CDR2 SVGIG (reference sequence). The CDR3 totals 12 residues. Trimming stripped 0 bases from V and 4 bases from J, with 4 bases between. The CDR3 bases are TGTGCCTGGAGTGTCGCGAATCAGCCCCAGCATTTT. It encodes CAWSVANQPQHF.

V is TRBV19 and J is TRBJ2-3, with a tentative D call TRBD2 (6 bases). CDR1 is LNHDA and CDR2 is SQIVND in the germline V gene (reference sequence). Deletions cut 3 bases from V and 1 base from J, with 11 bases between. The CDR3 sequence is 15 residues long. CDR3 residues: CASSILSGGTDTQYF. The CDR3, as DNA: TGTGCCAGTAGTATTCTCTCGGGGGGCACAGATACGCAGTATTTT.

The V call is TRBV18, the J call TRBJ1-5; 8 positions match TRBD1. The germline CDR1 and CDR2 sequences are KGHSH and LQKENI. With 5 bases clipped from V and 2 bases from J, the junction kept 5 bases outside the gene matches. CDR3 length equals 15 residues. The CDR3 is CASSVTTGGNQPQHF. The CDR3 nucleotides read TGTGCCAGCTCAGTAACGACAGGGGGCAATCAGCCCCAGCATTTT.

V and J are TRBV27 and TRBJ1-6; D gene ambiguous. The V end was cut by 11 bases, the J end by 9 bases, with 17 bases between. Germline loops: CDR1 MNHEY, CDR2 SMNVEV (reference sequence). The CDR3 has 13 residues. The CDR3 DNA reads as TGTGCCTGCGACCGGGTTGAAAGTTCACCCCTCCACTTT. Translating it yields CACDRVESSPLHF.